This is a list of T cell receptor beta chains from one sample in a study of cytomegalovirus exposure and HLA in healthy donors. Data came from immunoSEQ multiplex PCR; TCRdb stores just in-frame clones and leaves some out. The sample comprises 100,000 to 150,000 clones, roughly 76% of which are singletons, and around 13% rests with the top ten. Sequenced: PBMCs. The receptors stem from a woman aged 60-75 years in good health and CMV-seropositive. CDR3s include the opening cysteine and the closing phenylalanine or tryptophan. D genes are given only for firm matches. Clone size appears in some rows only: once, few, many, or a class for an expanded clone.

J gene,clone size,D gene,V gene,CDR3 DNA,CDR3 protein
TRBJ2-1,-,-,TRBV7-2,TGTGCCAGCCTACTAGCTAATGAGCAGTTCTTC,CASLLANEQFF
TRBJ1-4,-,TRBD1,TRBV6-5,TGTGCCAGCAGAAGACAGGGTCGAAGAGAAAAACTGTTTTTT,CASRRQGRREKLFF
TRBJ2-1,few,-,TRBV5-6,TGTGCCAGCAGCCCAGGGGACTACCCCCCAGAAAATGAGCAGTTCTTC,CASSPGDYPPENEQFF
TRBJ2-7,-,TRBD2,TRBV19,TGTGCCAGTAGTCCCGAGGGACTAGCGGGGCTCTACGAGCAGTACTTC,CASSPEGLAGLYEQYF
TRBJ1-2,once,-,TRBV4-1,TGCGCCAGCAGCCAAGTTCACAGCTCGAACTATGGCTACACCTTC,CASSQVHSSNYGYTF
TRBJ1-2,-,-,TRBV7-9,TGTGCCAGCAGCACAGAGCTCCGTGGCTACACCTTC,CASSTELRGYTF
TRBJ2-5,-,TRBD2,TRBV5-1,TGCGCCAGCAGCTTGGACGGACTAGCAACAGAGACCCAGTACTTC,CASSLDGLATETQYF
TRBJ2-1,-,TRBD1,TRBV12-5,TGTGCTAGTGGTGGGGGACAGGGGAGGGATGAGCAGTTCTTC,CASGGGQGRDEQFF
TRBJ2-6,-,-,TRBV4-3,TGCGCCAGCAGCCAAGGTTCGTCCTCTGGGGCCAACGTCCTGACTTTC,CASSQGSSSGANVLTF
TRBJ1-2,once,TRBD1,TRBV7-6,TGTGCCAGCAGCTTAGCAAGACAGGGACTCGGAGATGGCTACACCTTC,CASSLARQGLGDGYTF
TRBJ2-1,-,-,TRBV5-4,TGTGCCAGCAGTGTTGGAGAGCGGTACTCCTACAATGAGCAGTTCTTC,CASSVGERYSYNEQFF